This T cell receptor beta chain was sequenced for a study of shared clonotypes between healthy human individuals. The donor population consisted of healthy HIV-negative adults with no recent acute infections or vaccinations. Study-level findings and limits: The expectation was that sequencing depth would affect clonotype sharing among donors.

This CDR3 contains 14 residues. Trimming removed 2 bases at V and 1 base at J, with 10 bases between. The germline CDR1 and CDR2 sequences are SGHNT and YYREEE (reference sequence). In the case of this clone: Its antigen remains unidentified.

The assay used deep level. Per the authors' pipeline: As immunoSEQ supplied junction-only sequences (without quality scores), filtering differed. Using immunoSEQ multiplex PCR, the repertoire was profiled, and TCRdb retains in-frame clones only, with some absent. That table is the source of V, J and clone size, and D and trimming were worked out from the DNA. The sample includes about 530,000 clones, around 96% seen only once; the top ten take 0.06%. The V call is TRBV5-4, the J call TRBJ2-7; D ambiguous. Sequencing was performed on naive CD4+ T cells sorted from blood. Subset of the sample: CD45RA+ positively selected. The TCR comes from a woman aged 30 to 39 in good health. This CDR3 is CASSLITGSYEQYF. As DNA, the CDR3 is TGTGCCAGCAGCTTAATTACTGGATCCTACGAGCAGTACTTC.